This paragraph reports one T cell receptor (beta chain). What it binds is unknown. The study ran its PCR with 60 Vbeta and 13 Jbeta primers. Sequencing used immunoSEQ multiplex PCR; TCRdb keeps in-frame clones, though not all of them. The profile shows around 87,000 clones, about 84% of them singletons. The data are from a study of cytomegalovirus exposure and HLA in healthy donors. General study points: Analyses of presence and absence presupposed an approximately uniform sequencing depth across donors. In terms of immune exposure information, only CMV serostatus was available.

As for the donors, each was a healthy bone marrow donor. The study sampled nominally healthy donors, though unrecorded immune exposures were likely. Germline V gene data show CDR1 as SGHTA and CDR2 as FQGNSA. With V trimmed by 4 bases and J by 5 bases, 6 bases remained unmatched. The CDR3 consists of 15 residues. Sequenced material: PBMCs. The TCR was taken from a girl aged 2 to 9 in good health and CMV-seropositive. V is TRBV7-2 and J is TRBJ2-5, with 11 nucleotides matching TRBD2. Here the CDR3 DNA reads TGTGCCAGCAGCTCCCTAGCGGGAGGCAGGGAGACCCAGTACTTC. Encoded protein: CASSSLAGGRETQYF.